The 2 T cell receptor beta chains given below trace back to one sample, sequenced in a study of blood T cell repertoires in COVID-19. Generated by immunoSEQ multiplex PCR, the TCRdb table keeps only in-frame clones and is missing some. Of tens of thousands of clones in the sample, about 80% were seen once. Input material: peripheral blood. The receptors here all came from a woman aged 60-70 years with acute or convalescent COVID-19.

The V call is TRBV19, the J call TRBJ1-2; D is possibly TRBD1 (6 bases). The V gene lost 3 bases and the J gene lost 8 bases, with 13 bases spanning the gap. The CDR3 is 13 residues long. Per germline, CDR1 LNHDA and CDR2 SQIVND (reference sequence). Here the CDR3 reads CASSMGRGSGYTF. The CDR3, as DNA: TGTGCCAGTAGTATGGGGAGGGGGAGCGGCTACACCTTC.

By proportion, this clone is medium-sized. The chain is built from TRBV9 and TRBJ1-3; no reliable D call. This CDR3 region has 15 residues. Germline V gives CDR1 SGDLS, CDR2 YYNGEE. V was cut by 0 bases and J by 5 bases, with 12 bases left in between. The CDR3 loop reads CASSVDSYLRNTIYF. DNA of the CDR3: TGTGCCAGCAGCGTAGACAGCTACCTCCGAAACACCATATATTTT.